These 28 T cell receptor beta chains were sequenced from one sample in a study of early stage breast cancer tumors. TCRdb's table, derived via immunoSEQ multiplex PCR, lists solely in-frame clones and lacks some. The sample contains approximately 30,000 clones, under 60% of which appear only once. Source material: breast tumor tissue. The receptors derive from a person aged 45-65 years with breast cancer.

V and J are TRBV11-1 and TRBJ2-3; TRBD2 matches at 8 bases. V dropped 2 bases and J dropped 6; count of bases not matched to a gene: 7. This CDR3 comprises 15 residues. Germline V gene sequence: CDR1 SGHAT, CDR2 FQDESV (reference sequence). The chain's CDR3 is CASSLTPAGADTQYF. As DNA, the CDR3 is TGTGCCAGCAGCTTAACCCCAGCGGGAGCCGATACGCAGTATTTT.

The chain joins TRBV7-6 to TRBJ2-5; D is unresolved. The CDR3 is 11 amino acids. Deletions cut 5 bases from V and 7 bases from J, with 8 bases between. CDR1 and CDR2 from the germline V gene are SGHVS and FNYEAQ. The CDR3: CASSLLGTQYF. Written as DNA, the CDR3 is TGTGCCAGCAGCCTCTTAGGGACCCAGTACTTC.

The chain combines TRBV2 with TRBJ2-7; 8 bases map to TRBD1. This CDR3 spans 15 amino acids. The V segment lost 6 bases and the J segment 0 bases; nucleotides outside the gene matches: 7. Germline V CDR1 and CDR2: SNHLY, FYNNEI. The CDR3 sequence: CASRMGQANSYEQYF. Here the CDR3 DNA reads TGTGCCAGCAGGATGGGACAGGCTAACTCCTACGAGCAGTACTTC.

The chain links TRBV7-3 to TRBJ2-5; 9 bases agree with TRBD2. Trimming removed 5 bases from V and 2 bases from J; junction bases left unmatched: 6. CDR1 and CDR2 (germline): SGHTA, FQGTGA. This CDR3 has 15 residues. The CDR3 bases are TGTGCCAGCAGCCCAGGGGGACTAGCACAAGAGACCCAGTACTTC. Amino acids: CASSPGGLAQETQYF.

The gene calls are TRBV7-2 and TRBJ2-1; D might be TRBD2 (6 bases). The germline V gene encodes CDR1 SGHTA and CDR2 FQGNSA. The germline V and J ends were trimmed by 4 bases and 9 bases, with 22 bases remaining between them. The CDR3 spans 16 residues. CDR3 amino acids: CASSSDRGTGVFEQFF. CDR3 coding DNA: TGTGCCAGCAGCTCTGACCGGGGGACGGGAGTTTTTGAGCAGTTCTTC.

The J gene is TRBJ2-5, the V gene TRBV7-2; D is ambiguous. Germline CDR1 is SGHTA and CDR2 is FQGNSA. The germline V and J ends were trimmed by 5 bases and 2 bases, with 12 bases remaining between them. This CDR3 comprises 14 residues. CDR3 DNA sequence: TGTGCCAGCAGCCCATTTTCGGTACAAGAGACCCAGTACTTC. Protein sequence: CASSPFSVQETQYF.

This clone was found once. For the CDR3, the DNA is TGTGCCAGCAAGCGGACTAGCTCCAATGAGCAGTTCTTC. Translation gives CASKRTSSNEQFF. This chain connects TRBV2 to TRBJ2-1, with TRBD2 matching 8 bases. J lost 6 bases, V lost 7 bases, and 5 bases had no gene match. Germline CDR1 and CDR2: SNHLY and FYNNEI. The CDR3 is 13 amino acids.

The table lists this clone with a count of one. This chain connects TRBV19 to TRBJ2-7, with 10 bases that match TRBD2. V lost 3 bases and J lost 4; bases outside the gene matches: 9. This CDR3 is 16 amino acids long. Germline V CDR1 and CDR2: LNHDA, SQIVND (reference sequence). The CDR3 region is CASSIKSGRASYEQYF. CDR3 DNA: TGTGCCAGTAGTATTAAAAGCGGGAGGGCTTCGTACGAGCAGTACTTC.

This chain's CDR3 is CASSWANREQETQYF. Written as DNA, the CDR3 is TGTGCCAGCAGCTGGGCTAACAGGGAACAAGAGACCCAGTACTTC. The chain has TRBV6-5 and TRBJ2-5; TRBD1 is a possible D gene (6 bases). Looked up from germline, CDR1 is MNHEY and CDR2 is SVGAGI. CDR3 length: 15 amino acids. V lost 6 bases and J 2 bases, leaving 16 bases between the germline ends.

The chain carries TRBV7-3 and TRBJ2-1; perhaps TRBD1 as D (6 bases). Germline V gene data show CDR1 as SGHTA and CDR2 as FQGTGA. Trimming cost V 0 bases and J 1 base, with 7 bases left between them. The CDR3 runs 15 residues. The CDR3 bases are TGTGCCAGCAGCTTAACAGGACAGTCCTACAATGAGCAGTTCTTC. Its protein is CASSLTGQSYNEQFF.

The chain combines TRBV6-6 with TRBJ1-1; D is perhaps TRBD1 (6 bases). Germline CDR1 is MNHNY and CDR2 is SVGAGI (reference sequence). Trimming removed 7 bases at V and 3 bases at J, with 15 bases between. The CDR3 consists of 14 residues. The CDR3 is CASMTRGADTEAFF. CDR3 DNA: TGTGCCAGCATGACACGGGGGGCTGACACTGAAGCTTTCTTT.

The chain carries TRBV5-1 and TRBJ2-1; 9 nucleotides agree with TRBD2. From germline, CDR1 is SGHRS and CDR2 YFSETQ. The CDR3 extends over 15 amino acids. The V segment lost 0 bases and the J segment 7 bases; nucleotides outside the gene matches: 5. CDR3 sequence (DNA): TGCGCCAGCAGCTTGGGACTAGCGGAAGTGAATGAGCAGTTCTTC. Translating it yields CASSLGLAEVNEQFF.

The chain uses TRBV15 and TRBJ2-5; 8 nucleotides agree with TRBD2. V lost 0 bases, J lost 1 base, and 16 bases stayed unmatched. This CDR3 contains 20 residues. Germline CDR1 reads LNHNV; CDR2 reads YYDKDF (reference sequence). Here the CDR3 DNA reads TGTGCCACCAGCAGAGATTATAGTACGGCTAGCGGGTATCTCCAAGAGACCCAGTACTTC. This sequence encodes CATSRDYSTASGYLQETQYF.

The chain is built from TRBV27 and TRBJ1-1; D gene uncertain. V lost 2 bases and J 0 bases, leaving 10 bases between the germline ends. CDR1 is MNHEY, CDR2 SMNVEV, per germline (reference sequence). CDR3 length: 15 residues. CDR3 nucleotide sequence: TGTGCCAGCAGTTTAGCCTCGACGGTGAACACTGAAGCTTTCTTT. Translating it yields CASSLASTVNTEAFF.

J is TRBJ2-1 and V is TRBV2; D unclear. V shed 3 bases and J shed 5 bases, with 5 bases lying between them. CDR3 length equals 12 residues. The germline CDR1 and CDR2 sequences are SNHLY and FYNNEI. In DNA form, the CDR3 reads TGTGCCAGCAGTGACTGGGACAATGAGCAGTTCTTC. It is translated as CASSDWDNEQFF.

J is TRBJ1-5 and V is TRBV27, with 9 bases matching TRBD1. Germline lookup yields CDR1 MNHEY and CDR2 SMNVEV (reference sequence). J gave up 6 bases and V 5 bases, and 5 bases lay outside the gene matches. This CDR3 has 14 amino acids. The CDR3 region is CASSITGGTQPQHF. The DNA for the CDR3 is TGTGCCAGCAGTATAACAGGGGGCACTCAGCCCCAGCATTTT.

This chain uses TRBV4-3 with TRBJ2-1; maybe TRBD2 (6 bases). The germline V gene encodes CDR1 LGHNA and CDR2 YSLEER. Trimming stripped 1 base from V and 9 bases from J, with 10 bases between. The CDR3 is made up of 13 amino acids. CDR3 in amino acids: CASSQGLVFEQFF. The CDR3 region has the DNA TGCGCCAGCAGCCAAGGACTAGTATTTGAGCAGTTCTTC.

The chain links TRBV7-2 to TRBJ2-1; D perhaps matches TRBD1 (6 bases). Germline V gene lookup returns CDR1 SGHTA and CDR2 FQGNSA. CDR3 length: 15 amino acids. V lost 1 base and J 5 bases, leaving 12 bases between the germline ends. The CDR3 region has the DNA TGTGCCAGCAGCTTAGACAGGGTGGTAAACAATGAGCAGTTCTTC. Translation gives CASSLDRVVNNEQFF.

CDR3 amino acids: CASSIAGGYEQYF. The CDR3 DNA sequence: TGTGCCAGCAGCATAGCGGGAGGCTACGAGCAGTACTTC. The chain employs TRBV5-4 and TRBJ2-7; the match to TRBD2 covers 10 bases. This CDR3 region has 13 residues. Germline values: CDR1 SGHNT, CDR2 YYREEE (reference sequence). With V trimmed by 4 bases and J by 3 bases, 1 base remained unmatched. Using reference TRBV5-4 and TRBJ2-7 for the parts outside the CDR3, the full variable domain is ETGVTQSPTHLIKTRGQQVTLRCSSQSGHNTVSWYQQALGQGPQFIFQYYREEENGRGNFPPRFSGLQFPNYSSELNVNALELDDSALYLCASSIAGGYEQYFGPGTRLTVT.

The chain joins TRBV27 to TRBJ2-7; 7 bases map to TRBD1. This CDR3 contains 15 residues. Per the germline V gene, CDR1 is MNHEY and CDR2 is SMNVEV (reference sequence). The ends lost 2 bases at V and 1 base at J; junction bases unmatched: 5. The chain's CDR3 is CASSLQGDGSYEQYF. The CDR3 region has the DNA TGTGCCAGCAGTTTACAGGGGGACGGGTCCTACGAGCAGTACTTC.

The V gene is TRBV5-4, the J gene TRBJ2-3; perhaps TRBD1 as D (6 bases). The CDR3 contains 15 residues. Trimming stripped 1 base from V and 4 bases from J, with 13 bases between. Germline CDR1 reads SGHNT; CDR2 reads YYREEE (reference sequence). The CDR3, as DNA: TGTGCCAGCAGCTTGAGGCAGGGGTCCGCAGATACGCAGTATTTT. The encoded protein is CASSLRQGSADTQYF.

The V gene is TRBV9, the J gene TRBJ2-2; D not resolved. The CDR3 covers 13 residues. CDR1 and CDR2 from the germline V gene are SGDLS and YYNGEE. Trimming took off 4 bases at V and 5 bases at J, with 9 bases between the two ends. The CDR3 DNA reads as TGTGCCAGCAGCCCTCGACGGACCGGGGAGCTGTTTTTT. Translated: CASSPRRTGELFF.

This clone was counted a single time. CDR3 sequence: CARDEGAKNIQYF. The CDR3 coding sequence is TGTGCCAGGGACGAAGGAGCCAAAAACATTCAGTACTTC. The genes are TRBV6-5 and TRBJ2-4; D gene uncertain. The germline CDR1 and CDR2 sequences are MNHEY and SVGAGI. Trimming pared 9 bases from V and 0 bases from J, leaving 9 bases between. CDR3 size: 13 residues.

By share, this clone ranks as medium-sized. This CDR3 is CASSPSSYPTAAFF. CDR3 DNA: TGTGCCAGTAGTCCTTCTTCGTATCCGACGGCGGCTTTCTTT. The chain employs TRBV19 and TRBJ1-1; unclear D gene. The V gene's germline CDR1 is LNHDA and CDR2 SQIVND (reference sequence). This CDR3 region has 14 residues. V was clipped by 5 bases and J by 11 bases, with 21 bases between them.

CDR3 loop: CAISEKADSSYEQYF. The CDR3 nucleotides are TGTGCCATCAGTGAGAAAGCGGACAGCTCCTACGAGCAGTACTTC. The J gene is TRBJ2-7, the V gene TRBV10-3; tentative D call: TRBD1 (6 bases). The ends were cut back, 2 bases at V and 0 bases at J, with 11 bases in the middle. The CDR3 has 15 residues. Germline V gives CDR1 ENHRY, CDR2 SYGVKD.

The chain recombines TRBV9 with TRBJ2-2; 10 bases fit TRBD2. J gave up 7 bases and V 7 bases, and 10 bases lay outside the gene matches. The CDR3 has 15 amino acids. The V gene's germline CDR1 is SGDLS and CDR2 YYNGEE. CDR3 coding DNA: TGTGCCAGCGAGGGGGCTAGCGGGAGATTCGGGGAGCTGTTTTTT. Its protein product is CASEGASGRFGELFF. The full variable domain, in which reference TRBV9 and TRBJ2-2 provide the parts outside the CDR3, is DSGVTQTPKHLITATGQRVTLRCSPRSGDLSVYWYQQSLDQGLQFLIQYYNGEERAKGNILERFSAQQFPDLHSELNLSSLELGDSALYFCASEGASGRFGELFFGEGSRLTVL.

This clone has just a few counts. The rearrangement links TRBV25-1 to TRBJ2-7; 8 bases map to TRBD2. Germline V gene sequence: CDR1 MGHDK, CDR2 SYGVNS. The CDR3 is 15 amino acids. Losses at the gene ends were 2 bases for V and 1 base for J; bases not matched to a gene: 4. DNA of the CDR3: TGTGCCAGCAGTGAACCAGCGGGAGAGTCCTACGAGCAGTACTTC. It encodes CASSEPAGESYEQYF.

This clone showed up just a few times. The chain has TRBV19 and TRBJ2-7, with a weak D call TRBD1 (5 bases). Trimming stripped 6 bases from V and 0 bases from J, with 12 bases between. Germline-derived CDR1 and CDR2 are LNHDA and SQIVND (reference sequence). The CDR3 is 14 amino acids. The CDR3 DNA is TGTGCCAGTAGCCGACAGTCCTCCTCCTACGAGCAGTACTTC. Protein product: CASSRQSSSYEQYF.